This T cell receptor (beta chain) was recorded in a study of T cells expressing NK-cell markers. The overall study: In sorted CD3+CD56+NKG2C+, CD3+CD56+NKG2C- and CD3+CD56-NKG2C+ T cells, TCR beta repertoires were obtained.

UMIs accompanied the 5'RACE template switching by which TCR beta cDNA was made. One entry per CDR3 protein, without DNA, is what TCRdb gives after re-calling the 5' RACE reads. The clone table shows about 460,000 distinct CDR3 sequences, with the ten largest holding 1.4%. Germline CDR1 is GTSNPN and CDR2 is SVGIG (reference sequence). There are 21 residues in the CDR3. The J gene is TRBJ2-4, the V gene TRBV30; TCRdb indicates TRBD1, and absent DNA this call remains unverified. The sequenced sample consisted of blood T cells: a sorted CD56 or NKG2C T cell subset, CD4+ or CD8+ T cells, or bulk PBMC T cells (not recorded which). The TCR comes from a woman aged 50 to 60 in good health. The CDR3 protein is CAWSAAWGDRGPVFSKNIQYF.